The 19 T cell receptor beta chains presented below share a single source sample, sequenced in a study of cytomegalovirus exposure and HLA in healthy donors. PCR employed 60 Vbeta and 13 Jbeta primers. The assay was immunoSEQ multiplex PCR, and TCRdb's table has in-frame clones only and misses some. Listed are about 130,000 clones; roughly 2% falls within the top ten. Sequencing was carried out using PBMCs. These receptors were collected from an older woman in good health and CMV-seronegative.

The chain is built from TRBV11-2 and TRBJ1-2, with a tentative D call TRBD1 (6 bases). This CDR3 is built from 15 residues. Germline CDR1 and CDR2: SGHAT and FQNNGV. V shed 0 bases and J shed 4 bases, with 12 bases lying between them. For the CDR3, the DNA is TGTGCCAGCAGCTTAGAGGGGGCGCTGGGCTATGGCTACACCTTC. As protein: CASSLEGALGYGYTF.

The chain carries TRBV10-2 and TRBJ1-5; D is uncertain. Trimming pared 2 bases from V and 7 bases from J, leaving 12 bases between. The CDR3 runs 14 residues. Germline V lookup: CDR1 WSHSY, CDR2 SAAADI. The CDR3 DNA is TGCGCCAGCAGTGAGCCTCCCTCCGTCCAGCCCCAGCATTTT. Protein product: CASSEPPSVQPQHF.

The chain joins TRBV28 to TRBJ2-7; D is possibly TRBD1 (6 bases). V was clipped by 3 bases and J by 4 bases, with 19 bases between them. Germline assignment: CDR1 MDHEN and CDR2 SYDVKM. The CDR3 spans 16 residues. The CDR3 region is CASSFYTGKSLYEQYF. CDR3 in DNA: TGTGCCAGCAGTTTTTATACAGGGAAGTCTCTTTACGAGCAGTACTTC.

The V gene is TRBV28, the J gene TRBJ1-1; weak D call: TRBD1 (6 bases). The CDR3 runs 14 residues. V gave up 6 bases and J gave up 6 bases, with 17 bases separating them. Germline CDR1 MDHEN, CDR2 SYDVKM. CDR3 sequence (DNA): TGTGCCAGCAGCCAAGGACAGCTTGGAGCTGAAGCTTTCTTT. It yields the protein CASSQGQLGAEAFF. Filled out from reference TRBV28 and TRBJ1-1, the complete variable domain reads DVKVTQSSRYLVKRTGEKVFLECVQDMDHENMFWYRQDPGLGLRLIYFSYDVKMKEKGDIPEGYSVSREKKERFSLILESASTNQTSMYLCASSQGQLGAEAFFGQGTRLTVV.

V is TRBV7-9 and J is TRBJ2-6; tentatively, D is TRBD2 (6 bases). Germline CDR1 reads SEHNR; CDR2 reads FQNEAQ (reference sequence). Trimming shortened V by 4 bases and J by 2 bases, and 12 bases separated the two germline ends. This CDR3 is 16 amino acids long. This CDR3 is CASSSRGGPGANVLTF. CDR3 nucleotide sequence: TGTGCCAGCAGCTCCCGTGGAGGGCCTGGGGCCAACGTCCTGACTTTC.

The V call is TRBV5-4, the J call TRBJ1-2; 8 bases are a match to TRBD1. The CDR3 spans 14 residues. In germline, CDR1 is SGHNT, CDR2 YYREEE (reference sequence). V gave up 4 bases and J gave up 5 bases; unmatched junction bases: 7. The CDR3, as DNA: TGTGCCAGCAGCCCCGGACAGGGATGGTATGGCTACACCTTC. As protein: CASSPGQGWYGYTF. Using reference TRBV5-4 and TRBJ1-2 for the parts outside the CDR3, the full variable domain is ETGVTQSPTHLIKTRGQQVTLRCSSQSGHNTVSWYQQALGQGPQFIFQYYREEENGRGNFPPRFSGLQFPNYSSELNVNALELDDSALYLCASSPGQGWYGYTFGSGTRLTVV.

The chain couples TRBV9 to TRBJ2-5; the match to TRBD2 covers 7 bases. With 0 bases clipped from V and 4 bases from J, the junction kept 9 bases outside the gene matches. There are 16 residues in the CDR3. The germline gives CDR1 SGDLS, CDR2 YYNGEE. CDR3 loop: CASSVAGLADGETQYF. The CDR3 DNA follows: TGTGCCAGCAGCGTAGCTGGGCTAGCGGATGGAGAGACCCAGTACTTC.

The gene calls are TRBV11-2 and TRBJ1-6; 7 nucleotides agree with TRBD1. The V segment lost 3 bases and the J segment 0 bases; nucleotides outside the gene matches: 11. Germline values: CDR1 SGHAT, CDR2 FQNNGV. The CDR3 totals 19 residues. The CDR3 sequence is CASSFAGTDKSSYNSPLHF. CDR3 bases: TGTGCCAGCAGCTTTGCGGGGACAGATAAGAGCTCCTATAATTCACCCCTCCACTTT.

The rearrangement joins TRBV28 to TRBJ2-6, with 7 positions matching TRBD1. The V gene end was trimmed by 5 bases and the J gene end by 4 bases; junction bases not matched to a gene: 5. The CDR3 contains 15 residues. Germline CDR1 reads MDHEN; CDR2 reads SYDVKM. The CDR3, as DNA: TGTGCCAGCAGTCCGACAGGGTCCGGGGCCAACGTCCTGACTTTC. It is translated as CASSPTGSGANVLTF.

The chain links TRBV28 to TRBJ1-2, with D maybe TRBD1 (5 bases). Trimming stripped 5 bases from V and 10 bases from J, with 14 bases between. This CDR3 comprises 12 residues. In germline, CDR1 is MDHEN, CDR2 SYDVKM. CDR3 loop: CASSGGRPPYTF. The CDR3 DNA sequence: TGTGCCAGCAGTGGGGGGAGGCCCCCCTACACCTTC.

The J gene is TRBJ2-3, the V gene TRBV6-1; 7 bases agree with TRBD2. Germline CDR1 reads MNHNS; CDR2 reads SASEGT. The CDR3 runs to 15 residues. The trim removed 6 bases at V and 2 bases at J, leaving 8 bases unmatched. CDR3 bases: TGTGCCAGCAGGCCACCGGGACTATTCACAGATACGCAGTATTTT. Protein: CASRPPGLFTDTQYF.

This chain links TRBV7-3 with TRBJ1-6; D gene unclear. This CDR3 is 14 amino acids long. Trimming left V 2 bases short and J 6 bases short, with 8 bases between. Germline values: CDR1 SGHTA, CDR2 FQGTGA. CDR3 sequence: CASSLHQANSPLHF. The CDR3 nucleotides read TGTGCCAGCAGCTTACATCAGGCTAATTCACCCCTCCACTTT.

V is TRBV7-9 and J is TRBJ1-5; D uncertain. Looked up from germline, CDR1 is SEHNR and CDR2 is FQNEAQ (reference sequence). The CDR3 contains 14 residues. Trimming pared 0 bases from V and 7 bases from J, leaving 10 bases between. DNA of the CDR3: TGTGCCAGCAGCTTAGCGGAGGGAGGGCAGCCCCAGCATTTT. Translating it yields CASSLAEGGQPQHF.

The V call is TRBV13, the J call TRBJ2-1, with D perhaps TRBD2 (7 bases). Germline lookup yields CDR1 PRHDT and CDR2 FYEKMQ (reference sequence). The V gene lost 3 bases and the J gene lost 7 bases, with 16 bases spanning the gap. The CDR3 is 15 residues long. The CDR3 reads CASSLRGGRPNEQFF. CDR3 sequence (DNA): TGTGCCAGCAGCTTGAGGGGGGGACGCCCGAATGAGCAGTTCTTC.

CDR3 bases: TGTGCCAGCAGTGAAGCGGGGACAGGGGGCGGCTATGGCTACACCTTC. Its protein is CASSEAGTGGGYGYTF. The chain carries TRBV6-1 and TRBJ1-2; TRBD1 agrees at 12 bases. V gave up 0 bases and J gave up 4 bases; unmatched junction bases: 3. Per germline, CDR1 MNHNS and CDR2 SASEGT. This CDR3 comprises 16 residues.

The CDR3 reads CASSVGPEGSEQFF. CDR3 bases: TGTGCCAGCAGCGTAGGCCCGGAGGGAAGCGAGCAGTTCTTC. The chain links TRBV9 to TRBJ2-1; TRBD2 is a possible D gene (6 bases). Germline CDR1 reads SGDLS; CDR2 reads YYNGEE. The CDR3 loop spans 14 amino acids. V dropped 0 bases and J dropped 10 bases, with 14 bases sitting between them.

The chain links TRBV2 to TRBJ2-7; D not certain. The CDR3 sequence is 14 residues long. The V end lost 7 bases, the J end lost 0 bases, and 13 bases lay between the germline ends. The V gene's germline CDR1 is SNHLY and CDR2 FYNNEI. The chain's CDR3 is CASKQAPYSYEQYF. Here the CDR3 DNA reads TGTGCCAGCAAGCAAGCCCCATACTCCTACGAGCAGTACTTC.

V gene TRBV7-9 combines with J gene TRBJ2-3, with TRBD2 matching over 8 bases. From germline, CDR1 is SEHNR and CDR2 FQNEAQ (reference sequence). V was clipped by 3 bases and J by 6 bases; unmatched bases: 5. CDR3 length equals 14 residues. CDR3 loop: CASSFQAGVDTQYF. The CDR3 coding sequence is TGTGCCAGCAGCTTTCAAGCGGGAGTCGATACGCAGTATTTT.

The rearrangement links TRBV9 to TRBJ1-2; D may be TRBD1 (5 bases). In germline, CDR1 is SGDLS, CDR2 YYNGEE. Trimming removed 0 bases from V and 3 bases from J, with 12 bases in between. The CDR3 covers 15 residues. The CDR3: CASSVGAGGDYGYTF. As DNA, the CDR3 is TGTGCCAGCAGCGTAGGAGCGGGGGGGGACTATGGCTACACCTTC.